These 32 T cell receptor beta chains came from one sample sequenced in a study of T-cell memory formation after mild COVID-19. One entry per CDR3 protein results from TCRdb running MiXCR on the 5' RACE reads. The sample has about 440,000 distinct CDR3 sequences; approximately 20% are singletons. The sample was PBMCs or a T cell subset sorted from them (not recorded which). These receptors were taken from an adult woman who had mild COVID-19 (a few samples of this study predate the infection). Cell type and time point are not known.

Concerning this clonotype: At one end the junction does not follow the germline gene, possibly because of a read error. The chain uses TRBV12-3 or TRBV12-4 and TRBJ1-2; perhaps TRBD1 as D (5 bases). The CDR3 spans 15 residues. CDR3 region: CASSDRARSDYRYTF. CDR3 nucleotide sequence: TGTGCCAGCAGCGACAGAGCGAGATCGGACTATCGCTACACCTTC.

This rearrangement joins TRBV20-1 to TRBJ1-4, with D hard to call. V lost 3 bases to trimming and J lost 8 bases, with 13 bases between them. CDR1 and CDR2 (germline): DFQATT, SNEGSKA (reference sequence). CDR3 length: 13 amino acids. DNA for the CDR3: TGCAGTGCTAGGTCTACAGAGGAAGAAAAACTGTTTTTT. This encodes CSARSTEEEKLFF.

This rearrangement joins TRBV5-1 to TRBJ2-5; 7 positions match TRBD1. The junction had 3 bases not matched to a gene; V was cut back by 3 bases and J by 1 base. There are 14 residues in the CDR3. Germline V gene lookup returns CDR1 SGHRS and CDR2 YFSETQ. The CDR3 sequence is CASSSQGTQETQYF. In nucleotides, the CDR3 is TGCGCCAGCAGCTCACAGGGGACCCAAGAGACCCAGTACTTC.

This clonotype was picked up a small number of times. The V and J genes are TRBV20-1 and TRBJ1-2; D uncertain. The CDR3 extends over 13 amino acids. The V and J ends lost 3 bases and 0 bases respectively, with 8 bases between them. CDR1 and CDR2 from the germline V gene are DFQATT and SNEGSKA (reference sequence). In DNA form, the CDR3 reads TGCAGTGCTAGGGACGTTACTAACTATGGCTACACCTTC. Translation gives CSARDVTNYGYTF.

The genes are TRBV24-1 and TRBJ1-1; D unclear. CDR1 is KGHDR, CDR2 SFDVKD, per germline. V lost 3 bases, J lost 10 bases, and 14 bases lay in between. CDR3 length: 13 residues. This chain's CDR3 is CATSDPLTLAAFF. As DNA, the CDR3 is TGTGCCACCAGTGATCCCCTGACCCTGGCAGCTTTCTTT.

CDR3 region: CASSEWDRVNEQYF. The CDR3 DNA sequence: TGTGCCAGCAGTGAATGGGACAGGGTCAACGAGCAGTACTTC. V gene TRBV6-1 combines with J gene TRBJ2-7; 9 bases are a match to TRBD1. Germline values: CDR1 MNHNS, CDR2 SASEGT. J gave up 5 bases and V 2 bases, and 4 bases lay outside the gene matches. CDR3 length equals 14 residues.

There are a few counts of this clonotype. The rearrangement links TRBV12-3 or TRBV12-4 to TRBJ1-1; D is unclear. This CDR3 contains 10 residues. V lost 6 bases to trimming and J lost 4 bases, with 3 bases between them. CDR3 loop: CASRGTEAFF. The CDR3 DNA reads as TGTGCCAGCAGGGGCACTGAAGCTTTCTTT.

This clonotype was counted between two and nine times. The J gene is TRBJ2-1, the V gene TRBV10-2; 7 bases line up with TRBD1. The CDR3 totals 15 residues. Trimming took 4 bases from V and 9 from J; bases not matched to a gene: 12. Germline CDR1 and CDR2: WSHSY and SAAADI. The DNA of the CDR3 is TGCGCCAGCAGTGTGTTGGGACAGTTGGGGAGTGAGCAGTTCTTC. It is translated as CASSVLGQLGSEQFF.

This clonotype was detected a few times. V gene TRBV20-1 combines with J gene TRBJ1-2; maybe TRBD1 (5 bases). Germline assignment: CDR1 DFQATT and CDR2 SNEGSKA (reference sequence). With 0 bases removed from V and 4 bases from J, the gap between germline ends came to 12 bases. The CDR3 is 14 residues long. In DNA, the CDR3 is TGCAGTGCTAGAGATTTACAGGCGAGCTATGGCTACACCTTC. Translated, it gives CSARDLQASYGYTF.

The rearrangement joins TRBV12-3 or TRBV12-4 to TRBJ2-2, with 9 bases aligning to TRBD1. Losses at the gene ends were 9 bases for V and 4 bases for J; bases not matched to a gene: 9. The CDR3 is made up of 15 amino acids. The DNA for the CDR3 is TGTGCCAGTCGGTTTCAGACAGGGGGCACCGGGGAGCTGTTTTTT. This translates into CASRFQTGGTGELFF.

This clonotype was picked up many times. The rearrangement links TRBV10-3 to TRBJ2-1, with a weak D call TRBD2 (5 bases). CDR1 ENHRY and CDR2 SYGVKD come from the germline V gene. Trimming pared 2 bases from V and 8 bases from J, leaving 25 bases between. The CDR3 contains 18 residues. The chain's CDR3 is CAISEAKVSGSFADEQFF. CDR3 DNA sequence: TGTGCCATCAGTGAGGCCAAAGTCAGCGGTTCCTTCGCAGATGAGCAGTTCTTC.

The chain joins TRBV5-8 to TRBJ1-2; TRBD1 matches at 10 bases. Looked up from germline, CDR1 is SGHTS and CDR2 is YDEGEE. Unmatched junction bases numbered 7, after V lost 4 bases and J lost 4 bases. The CDR3 runs to 15 residues. CDR3 in amino acids: CASSTRDRGPYGYTF. The CDR3 bases are TGTGCCAGCAGCACCCGGGACAGGGGCCCCTATGGCTACACCTTC.

This chain uses TRBV10-3 with TRBJ2-7, with 9 bases aligning to TRBD2. The germline gives CDR1 ENHRY, CDR2 SYGVKD. The CDR3 consists of 16 residues. The trim removed 3 bases at V and 5 bases at J, leaving 11 bases unmatched. Here the CDR3 DNA reads TGTGCCATCAGTGAAGGGATAGCGGGAGTAAGTGACGAGCAGTACTTC. As protein: CAISEGIAGVSDEQYF.

This clonotype was found a few times. This chain joins TRBV7-9 and TRBJ2-3; D is perhaps TRBD2 (5 bases). V lost 5 bases and J lost 1, with 10 bases in between. The CDR3 runs to 14 residues. From germline, CDR1 is SEHNR and CDR2 FQNEAQ (reference sequence). CDR3 amino acids: CASSKAVRTDTQYF. Written as DNA, the CDR3 is TGTGCCAGCAGCAAAGCGGTCCGCACAGATACGCAGTATTTT.

This clonotype was observed a few times. DNA for the CDR3: TGTGCCAGCAGCTTAGACTGGGCTAGCGGATCCTACAATGAGCAGTTCTTC. This encodes CASSLDWASGSYNEQFF. The gene calls are TRBV7-8 and TRBJ2-1; 7 bases map to TRBD2. V trimming: 1 base; J trimming: 1 base; junction bases outside the gene matches: 7. Germline V gives CDR1 SGHVS, CDR2 FQNEAQ. The CDR3 is made up of 17 amino acids.

This clonotype was detected a few times. V is TRBV6-5 and J is TRBJ1-1; D is perhaps TRBD1 (5 bases). CDR3 size: 14 residues. Germline lookup yields CDR1 MNHEY and CDR2 SVGAGI. Trimming stripped 2 bases from V and 6 bases from J, with 13 bases between. CDR3 protein: CASSYHTGVPEAFF. The CDR3 bases are TGTGCCAGCAGTTACCATACAGGCGTACCTGAAGCTTTCTTT.

V gene TRBV5-1 combines with J gene TRBJ1-5; the D gene is possibly TRBD1 (6 bases). V was trimmed by 3 bases and J by 2 bases, leaving 15 bases between them. This CDR3 contains 16 residues. Germline values: CDR1 SGHRS, CDR2 YFSETQ. The CDR3 here is CASSWTEEVGNQPQHF. The DNA for the CDR3 is TGCGCCAGCAGCTGGACAGAGGAGGTAGGCAATCAGCCCCAGCATTTT.

This clonotype was counted only a few times. The CDR3 here is CASNSFSRLSTDTQYF. CDR3 nucleotide sequence: TGTGCCAGCAACTCATTCTCGAGACTTAGCACAGATACGCAGTATTTT. The V call is TRBV7-2, the J call TRBJ2-3, with D unresolved. CDR3 length equals 16 residues. Germline V gene data show CDR1 as SGHTA and CDR2 as FQGNSA. The V end was cut by 7 bases, the J end by 0 bases, with 17 bases between.

Only a few counts were recorded for this clonotype. V gene TRBV9 combines with J gene TRBJ1-2, with no clear D. Trimming took 7 bases from V and 4 from J, leaving 17 bases between them. The CDR3 length is 14 residues. From germline, CDR1 is SGDLS and CDR2 YYNGEE. DNA for the CDR3: TGTGCCAGCGTAAAGGGTGTAGAGGGCTATGGCTACACCTTC. Residues: CASVKGVEGYGYTF.

The table lists this clonotype with a few counts. The V and J genes are TRBV7-2 and TRBJ2-7, with D perhaps TRBD1 or TRBD2 (7 bases each). The germline V and J ends were trimmed by 5 bases and 2 bases, with 16 bases remaining between them. This CDR3 has 15 residues. CDR1 is SGHTA, CDR2 FQGNSA, per germline. CDR3 sequence (DNA): TGTGCCAGCAGCCGGAATCCAGGGGGGGCCTACGAGCAGTACTTC. Protein sequence: CASSRNPGGAYEQYF. The complete variable domain, with remaining parts taken from reference TRBV7-2 and TRBJ2-7, reads GAGVSQSPSNKVTEKGKDVELRCDPISGHTALYWYRQSLGQGLEFLIYFQGNSAPDKSGLPSDRFSAERTGGSVSTLTIQRTQQEDSAVYLCASSRNPGGAYEQYFGPGTRLTVT.

The chain carries TRBV6-5 and TRBJ1-2; 7 bases align to TRBD1. The CDR3 is made up of 13 amino acids. The germline CDR1 and CDR2 sequences are MNHEY and SVGAGI. V lost 6 bases and J lost 8; bases outside the gene matches: 9. In nucleotides, the CDR3 is TGTGCCAGCAGCTATGACAGGGTTGAAGGCTACACCTTC. It codes for CASSYDRVEGYTF.

Only a few counts were recorded for this clonotype. V gene TRBV18 combines with J gene TRBJ2-3; D gene uncertain. V was cut by 1 base and J by 4 bases, with 3 bases left in between. Germline V lookup: CDR1 KGHSH, CDR2 LQKENI. The CDR3 covers 12 residues. CDR3 bases: TGTGCCAGCTCACCACTGGCAGATACGCAGTATTTT. Translating it yields CASSPLADTQYF.

V usage is TRBV5-6 and J usage is TRBJ1-2; no clear D gene. V was clipped by 5 bases and J by 0 bases, with 17 bases between them. CDR1 and CDR2 (germline): SGHDT, YYEEEE. The CDR3 length is 16 residues. The CDR3 sequence is CASSSDWGITNYGYTF. The CDR3 DNA reads TGTGCCAGCAGTTCTGATTGGGGAATAACTAACTATGGCTACACCTTC.

This clonotype has more than one count but fewer than ten. The chain joins TRBV7-3 to TRBJ2-6; a weak D match, TRBD1 (6 bases). Trimming pared 5 bases from V and 3 bases from J, leaving 11 bases between. The CDR3 runs to 15 residues. CDR1 is SGHTA, CDR2 FQGTGA, per germline. This CDR3 is CASSPGAGGANVLTF. CDR3 in DNA: TGTGCCAGCAGCCCAGGGGCAGGTGGGGCCAACGTCCTGACTTTC.

This rearrangement joins TRBV24-1 to TRBJ2-1; maybe TRBD1 (5 bases). The CDR3 is 13 residues long. Trimming took off 3 bases at V and 14 bases at J, with 16 bases between the two ends. Germline lookup yields CDR1 KGHDR and CDR2 SFDVKD. The CDR3 coding sequence is TGTGCCACCAGTGATAGGACACCCAATAGAAAGTTCTTC. Its translation: CATSDRTPNRKFF.

This clonotype was counted many times. The V call is TRBV6-2 or TRBV6-3, the J call TRBJ2-1; 11 bases are a match to TRBD2. Germline V gene sequence: CDR1 MNHEY, CDR2 SVGEGT. With 6 bases clipped from V and 1 base from J, the junction kept 8 bases outside the gene matches. The CDR3 totals 17 residues. The CDR3: CASRALGLAGSYNEQFF. As DNA, the CDR3 is TGTGCCAGCAGGGCACTAGGACTAGCGGGTTCCTACAATGAGCAGTTCTTC.

This CDR3 is CASSLAGASGRAGNEQFF. The CDR3 bases are TGTGCCAGCTCACTCGCCGGCGCGTCGGGGAGGGCCGGCAATGAGCAGTTCTTC. The gene calls are TRBV18 and TRBJ2-1; 7 nucleotides align to TRBD2. The CDR3 covers 18 residues. V gave up 4 bases and J gave up 6 bases; unmatched junction bases: 18. In germline, CDR1 is KGHSH, CDR2 LQKENI.

The V call is TRBV12-3 or TRBV12-4, the J call TRBJ1-3, with D possibly matching TRBD1 (6 bases). The CDR3 has 15 amino acids. Trimming took 6 bases from V and 0 from J, leaving 12 bases between them. Here the CDR3 reads CASRRQANSGNTIYF. The CDR3 DNA follows: TGTGCCAGCAGGCGACAGGCCAACTCTGGAAACACCATATATTTT.

In its sample, this clonotype was seen a few times. CDR3 residues: CSARGVGGSFTDTQYF. The CDR3 DNA sequence: TGCAGTGCTAGAGGCGTGGGGGGATCCTTCACAGATACGCAGTATTTT. The V and J genes are TRBV20-1 and TRBJ2-3; the D gene is possibly TRBD2 (6 bases). CDR3 length equals 16 residues. Trimming shortened V by 1 base and J by 2 bases, and 16 bases separated the two germline ends. Germline V gene sequence: CDR1 DFQATT, CDR2 SNEGSKA (reference sequence).

This clonotype was seen only a few times. The chain is built from TRBV4-3 and TRBJ1-5; 12 bases agree with TRBD1. From germline, CDR1 is LGHNA and CDR2 YSLEER. Losses at the gene ends were 4 bases for V and 4 bases for J; bases not matched to a gene: 8. The CDR3 sequence is 17 residues long. The CDR3 bases are TGCGCCAGCAGCCGAGACTGGGGACAGGGGGCAAATCAGCCCCAGCATTTT. Translating it yields CASSRDWGQGANQPQHF.

The CDR3 spells CASSLVTGIYEQYF. The CDR3 DNA reads as TGCGCCAGCAGCTTGGTGACAGGGATATACGAGCAGTACTTC. The chain links TRBV5-1 to TRBJ2-7; TRBD1 matches 7 bases. Germline CDR1 reads SGHRS; CDR2 reads YFSETQ. Trimming at V came to 0 bases and at J to 4 bases, leaving 4 bases not matched to a gene. This CDR3 contains 14 residues.

The chain employs TRBV29-1 and TRBJ1-1; 8 bases match TRBD1. Germline loops: CDR1 SQVTM, CDR2 ANQGSEA. The ends lost 7 bases at V and 0 bases at J; junction bases unmatched: 1. The CDR3 has 12 amino acids. The CDR3 sequence is CSGDRLNTEAFF. In DNA form, the CDR3 reads TGCAGCGGGGACAGGCTGAACACTGAAGCTTTCTTT.